A single sample gave rise to the 22 T cell receptor beta chains below, sequenced in a study of blood T cell repertoires in COVID-19 (dated by TCRdb to about 2020). The library was generated by the immunoSEQ multiplex PCR assay. TCRdb's version of the immuneACCESS table is confined to in-frame rearrangements and falls short of the full clone set. An unresolved V gene accounts for under half of the shortfall where checked; the remainder is of unknown origin. Here the sample has around 140,000 clones; approximately 88% occur a single time. The ten largest clones represent under 5.5% of the sample. Sequenced material: peripheral blood. The receptors shown here come from a human donor in a cohort sampled during active COVID-19.

This clone occurred a few times. The chain recombines TRBV6-1 with TRBJ1-5, with D possibly TRBD1 on 6 matching bases. Trimming took off 3 bases at V and 2 bases at J, with 11 bases between the two ends. Germline CDR1 is MNHNS and CDR2 is SASEGT. This CDR3 has 15 amino acids. In DNA form, the CDR3 reads TGTGCCAGCAGTGAGGGGGGGCTTGGCAATCAGCCCCAGCATTTT. Protein sequence: CASSEGGLGNQPQHF.

The chain uses TRBV30 and TRBJ1-1; TRBD1 might be the D (6 bases). CDR3 size: 13 residues. The V and J ends lost 3 bases and 5 bases respectively, with 13 bases between them. Germline V lookup: CDR1 GTSNPN, CDR2 SVGIG (reference sequence). The CDR3 sequence is CAWRPGVRTEAFF. The CDR3 region has the DNA TGTGCCTGGAGACCAGGGGTGAGGACTGAAGCTTTCTTT.

J is TRBJ2-7 and V is TRBV19; 11 nucleotides match TRBD1. The length of the CDR3 is 14 residues. Losses at the gene ends were 3 bases for V and 2 bases for J; bases not matched to a gene: 0. Germline V gives CDR1 LNHDA, CDR2 SQIVND (reference sequence). CDR3 in amino acids: CASSMGQGAYEQYF. DNA for the CDR3: TGTGCCAGTAGTATGGGACAGGGGGCCTACGAGCAGTACTTC. Combining the CDR3 with reference TRBV19 and TRBJ2-7 gives the whole variable domain DGGITQSPKYLFRKEGQNVTLSCEQNLNHDAMYWYRQDPGQGLRLIYYSQIVNDFQKGDIAEGYSVSREKKESFPLTVTSAQKNPTAFYLCASSMGQGAYEQYFGPGTRLTVT.

The CDR3 DNA is TGTGTCACGGGGACAGGCAACACCGGGGAGCTGTTTTTT. Translation: CVTGTGNTGELFF. The chain recombines TRBV19 with TRBJ2-2; 8 bases are a match to TRBD1. Germline CDR1 reads LNHDA; CDR2 reads SQIVND (reference sequence). There are 13 residues in the CDR3.

The V and J genes are TRBV3-1 (or the pseudogene TRBV3-2) and TRBJ2-1, with D perhaps matching TRBD2 (6 bases). Germline CDR1 reads LGHDT; CDR2 reads YNNKEL (reference sequence). The CDR3 consists of 16 residues. Trimming took off 0 bases at V and 7 bases at J, with 16 bases between the two ends. The CDR3 here is CASSQEGVAVSNEQFF. The CDR3 DNA follows: TGTGCCAGCAGCCAAGAGGGAGTAGCGGTCTCTAATGAGCAGTTCTTC.

This clone was observed a few times. The gene calls are TRBV5-1 and TRBJ2-7, with 7 bases matching TRBD1. Unmatched junction bases numbered 9, after V lost 3 bases and J lost 3 bases. Germline V lookup: CDR1 SGHRS, CDR2 YFSETQ. The CDR3 runs 15 residues. In DNA form, the CDR3 reads TGCGCCAGCAGCTCCTTCGGGGACAGCCTCTACGAGCAGTACTTC. Translated, it gives CASSSFGDSLYEQYF.

The chain links TRBV5-1 to TRBJ1-2, with D maybe TRBD1 (5 bases). Per the germline V gene, CDR1 is SGHRS and CDR2 is YFSETQ. Trimming took 2 bases from V and 6 from J, leaving 14 bases between them. The CDR3 runs to 14 residues. The CDR3 bases are TGCGCCAGCAGCTTAGGACAAGAAGGCCATGGCTACACCTTC. It yields the protein CASSLGQEGHGYTF.

This clone has more than one count but fewer than ten. This sequence joins TRBV7-6 and TRBJ2-2, with 9 bases identical to TRBD1. V lost 5 bases to trimming and J lost 3 bases; unmatched junction nucleotides: 7. Per germline, CDR1 SGHVS and CDR2 FNYEAQ. This CDR3 has 16 residues. In DNA form, the CDR3 reads TGTGCCAGCAGCGTTACAGGGGGCGCGGACACCGGGGAGCTGTTTTTT. Its protein is CASSVTGGADTGELFF. The whole variable domain, remainder taken from reference TRBV7-6 and TRBJ2-2, is GAGVSQSPRYKVTKRGQDVALRCDPISGHVSLYWYRQALGQGPEFLTYFNYEAQQDKSGLPNDRFSAERPEGSISTLTIQRTEQRDSAMYRCASSVTGGADTGELFFGEGSRLTVL.

The chain employs TRBV19 and TRBJ1-5; D is possibly TRBD1 (5 bases). With 7 bases removed from V and 6 bases from J, the gap between germline ends came to 19 bases. The CDR3 has 15 residues. The germline V gene has CDR1 LNHDA and CDR2 SQIVND (reference sequence). The CDR3 DNA reads as TGTGCCAGTAAGGTTGGCAGGGAATCGGGTCAGCCCCAGCATTTT. This translates into CASKVGRESGQPQHF.

In this sample, this clone turned up once. The CDR3 spells CASREQGALSYEQYF. DNA for the CDR3: TGTGCCAGCAGAGAACAGGGGGCCCTCTCCTACGAGCAGTACTTC. The chain is built from TRBV2 and TRBJ2-7; TRBD1 aligns across 9 bases. The CDR3 consists of 15 residues. Germline V gives CDR1 SNHLY, CDR2 FYNNEI. The trim removed 6 bases at V and 0 bases at J, leaving 6 bases unmatched. Drawing the rest from reference TRBV2 and TRBJ2-7, the complete variable domain is EPEVTQTPSHQVTQMGQEVILRCVPISNHLYFYWYRQILGQKVEFLVSFYNNEISEKSEIFDDQFSVERPDGSNFTLKIRSTKLEDSAMYFCASREQGALSYEQYFGPGTRLTVT.

The chain carries TRBV6-4 and TRBJ2-1, with 8 bases that match TRBD2. CDR1 and CDR2 from the germline V gene are MRHNA and SNTAGT. CDR3 length: 13 residues. CDR3 loop: CGSERGPYNEQFF. The CDR3 nucleotides read TGTGGATCTGAGCGGGGGCCTTACAATGAGCAGTTCTTC.

This chain joins TRBV30 and TRBJ2-1; 9 bases are shared with TRBD2. Germline CDR1 is GTSNPN and CDR2 is SVGIG (reference sequence). This CDR3 comprises 15 residues. Trimming at V came to 3 bases and at J to 4 bases, leaving 7 bases not matched to a gene. CDR3 bases: TGTGCCTGGAGCGAAACTAGCGGGCCGTACAATGAGCAGTTCTTC. Translation gives CAWSETSGPYNEQFF.

The V and J genes are TRBV9 and TRBJ2-1; 9 bases line up with TRBD1. After removal of 2 bases from V and 9 bases from J, the junction contained 9 bases not matched to a gene. The CDR3 has 15 amino acids. Per the germline V gene, CDR1 is SGDLS and CDR2 is YYNGEE. For the CDR3, the DNA is TGTGCCAGCAGCGTGGGGACAGGGTGGGCCGCTGAGCAGTTCTTC. This translates into CASSVGTGWAAEQFF.

The chain employs TRBV2 and TRBJ2-1, with 13 bases aligning to TRBD2. The CDR3 sequence is 18 residues long. V dropped 3 bases and J dropped 9; count of bases not matched to a gene: 14. Germline values: CDR1 SNHLY, CDR2 FYNNEI. DNA for the CDR3: TGTGCCAGCAGTGAGGGACTAGCGGGACTGGTGGGAGGTATTGAGCAGTTCTTC. Its protein is CASSEGLAGLVGGIEQFF.

In its sample, this clone was seen a few times. The rearrangement links TRBV2 to TRBJ2-5, with 9 bases identical to TRBD2. J lost 5 bases, V lost 1 base, and 5 bases had no gene match. This CDR3 is built from 15 residues. Germline V gene lookup returns CDR1 SNHLY and CDR2 FYNNEI. The CDR3 spells CASSEEAGGRETQYF. The DNA of the CDR3 is TGTGCCAGCAGTGAAGAAGCGGGGGGAAGGGAGACCCAGTACTTC. The full variable domain, in which reference TRBV2 and TRBJ2-5 provide the parts outside the CDR3, is EPEVTQTPSHQVTQMGQEVILRCVPISNHLYFYWYRQILGQKVEFLVSFYNNEISEKSEIFDDQFSVERPDGSNFTLKIRSTKLEDSAMYFCASSEEAGGRETQYFGPGTRLLVL.

The chain recombines TRBV2 with TRBJ2-2, with a possible D match to TRBD2 (6 bases). V lost 3 bases to trimming and J lost 1 base, with 12 bases between them. The CDR3 covers 16 residues. Germline values: CDR1 SNHLY, CDR2 FYNNEI. CDR3 in amino acids: CASSEIGGENTGELFF. CDR3 sequence (DNA): TGTGCCAGCAGTGAGATTGGAGGGGAGAACACCGGGGAGCTGTTTTTT.

The rearrangement joins TRBV27 to TRBJ2-3; 7 bases fit TRBD2. The V gene's germline CDR1 is MNHEY and CDR2 SMNVEV (reference sequence). The CDR3 sequence is 16 residues long. Unmatched junction bases numbered 11, after V lost 6 bases and J lost 2 bases. Written as DNA, the CDR3 is TGTGCCAGCAGCCCGCGGGCTAGCGGATTCACAGATACGCAGTATTTT. Its protein is CASSPRASGFTDTQYF.

This clone was observed a handful of times. The chain couples TRBV4-1 to TRBJ2-7, with 8 positions matching TRBD1. With V trimmed by 3 bases and J by 5 bases, 9 bases remained unmatched. CDR1 is MGHRA and CDR2 is YSYEKL in the germline V gene. The CDR3 length is 15 residues. CDR3 sequence: CASSHGTGIGDEQYF. The CDR3 nucleotides read TGCGCCAGCAGCCATGGGACAGGAATTGGGGACGAGCAGTACTTC.

In DNA form, the CDR3 reads TGTGCCAGCAGCGCAGACAGGGCCCAGCCCCAGCATTTT. This encodes CASSADRAQPQHF. The chain has TRBV7-2 and TRBJ1-5; 7 nucleotides agree with TRBD1. Trimming at V came to 5 bases and at J to 7 bases, leaving 5 bases not matched to a gene. The CDR3 runs to 13 residues. Germline assignment: CDR1 SGHTA and CDR2 FQGNSA.

The chain recombines TRBV20-1 with TRBJ2-3; TRBD2 might be the D (6 bases). Trimming removed 6 bases at V and 6 bases at J, with 10 bases between. The CDR3 extends over 11 amino acids. Looked up from germline, CDR1 is DFQATT and CDR2 is SNEGSKA (reference sequence). The DNA for the CDR3 is TGCAGTGCCCGGAGGGCTGATACGCAGTATTTT. Its translation: CSARRADTQYF.

V is TRBV19 and J is TRBJ1-6, with D possibly TRBD1 on 5 matching bases. CDR3 length equals 14 residues. V shed 5 bases and J shed 7 bases, with 12 bases lying between them. Germline V lookup: CDR1 LNHDA, CDR2 SQIVND (reference sequence). DNA for the CDR3: TGTGCCAGTAGTCTCAGGGCCCCAAATTCACCCCTCCACTTT. Amino acids: CASSLRAPNSPLHF.

The chain couples TRBV7-3 to TRBJ2-3; possible D gene TRBD2, 5 bases. Trimming cost V 4 bases and J 6 bases, with 20 bases left between them. Germline V gene lookup returns CDR1 SGHTA and CDR2 FQGTGA. The CDR3 consists of 16 residues. This chain's CDR3 is CASSSNGLRVGDTQYF. The CDR3 DNA reads as TGTGCCAGCAGCTCTAACGGATTGCGGGTAGGGGATACGCAGTATTTT.